These 6 T cell receptor beta chains originate from one sample sequenced in a study of regulatory and conventional T cells in RAG deficiency. Conventional CD4+ T cells were sorted from blood as CD25-low CD127-high cells. TCRdb's copy holds only in-frame clones and misses some; the assay was immunoSEQ multiplex PCR. The sample lists some 21,000 clones, roughly 96% occurring once. These data are also associated with another study on regulatory T cells. That source adds: The PCR used 52 TRBV and 13 TRBJ primers.

The sample consisted of CD25- CD4+ T cells sorted from blood. Source of these receptors: a human donor in good health.

The chain combines TRBV9 with TRBJ2-2; D possibly corresponds to TRBD2 (6 bases). Trimming shortened V by 0 bases and J by 2 bases, and 17 bases separated the two germline ends. From germline, CDR1 is SGDLS and CDR2 YYNGEE. This CDR3 spans 18 amino acids. The CDR3 loop is CASSVAPLAQHNTGELFF. The CDR3 coding sequence is TGTGCCAGCAGCGTAGCTCCCCTAGCGCAGCATAACACCGGGGAGCTGTTTTTT.

Here the CDR3 DNA reads TGCAGCGGAGGACAGGACTTTAACTATGGCTACACCTTC. This encodes CSGGQDFNYGYTF. This chain joins TRBV29-1 and TRBJ1-2; TRBD1 matches at 7 bases. V trimming: 7 bases; J trimming: 1 base; junction bases outside the gene matches: 6. Per germline, CDR1 SQVTM and CDR2 ANQGSEA. This CDR3 region has 13 residues.

V gene TRBV30 combines with J gene TRBJ2-7, with D possibly matching TRBD1 (5 bases). The CDR3 length is 13 residues. CDR1 and CDR2 (germline): GTSNPN, SVGIG (reference sequence). V was shortened by 2 bases and J by 7 bases, with 15 bases between the two germline ends. This CDR3 reads CAWSWTTDLEQYF. In DNA form, the CDR3 reads TGTGCCTGGAGTTGGACGACAGACCTGGAGCAGTACTTC.

The genes are TRBV9 and TRBJ2-3, with 7 nucleotides matching TRBD2. This CDR3 spans 14 amino acids. The V and J ends lost 3 bases and 7 bases, in that order; junction bases with no gene match: 8. CDR1 is SGDLS, CDR2 YYNGEE, per germline. The chain's CDR3 is CASSDPGTIHTQYF. The CDR3, as DNA: TGTGCCAGCAGCGACCCGGGGACTATCCATACGCAGTATTTT.

The chain uses TRBV5-1 and TRBJ1-1; no firm D call. Germline V gene lookup returns CDR1 SGHRS and CDR2 YFSETQ. This CDR3 is 14 amino acids long. V shed 2 bases and J shed 4 bases, with 12 bases lying between them. CDR3 nucleotide sequence: TGCGCCAGCAGCTTTTCCCTGTCAGGCACTGAAGCTTTCTTT. Its translation is CASSFSLSGTEAFF.

As for this clone: Relative to the germline gene, one junction end is altered; a read error may explain this. The J gene is TRBJ1-5, the V gene TRBV7-2; TRBD1 matches at 10 bases. Germline V gene lookup returns CDR1 SGHTA and CDR2 FQGNSA. The CDR3 extends over 15 amino acids. The CDR3 sequence: CASTLGTGVVQPQHF. The CDR3 DNA reads TGTGCCAGCACCTTAGGGACAGGGGTTGTTCAGCCCCAGCATTTT.